This T cell receptor (beta chain) came from a study of regulatory T cells in long-lasting Graves disease. Across the whole study: Antithyroid drugs had been taken under 3 months by newly diagnosed Graves' patients.

CDR3-region Arm-PCR and iRepertoire HTBI primers produced the TCR beta libraries. MiXCR was run by TCRdb on the multiplex PCR reads, yielding one entry per CDR3 protein. This sample has 450,000 to 700,000 distinct CDR3 sequences, with roughly 12% found just once. Germline trimming cut 4 bases from V and 2 bases from J; bases unmatched to any gene: 9. Germline CDR1 is MGHRA and CDR2 is YSYEKL. The CDR3 runs 16 residues. This sample's time point: newly diagnosed GD, antithyroid drugs for less than 3 months. From PBMCs, RNA was extracted and then used to make the TCR library. This clonotype was detected only a few times. These sequences were also reported in another study, on T cells in Graves' hyperthyroidism and ophthalmopathy. That report notes: Stable Graves' hyperthyroidism denoted no ophthalmopathy progression over 18 months.

The chain joins TRBV4-1 to TRBJ2-3; 7 bases match TRBD2. This receptor was taken from a man aged 25 to 45 with Graves disease. This material consisted of peripheral blood mononuclear cells (PBMCs), taken at new diagnosis, from a patient treated with antithyroid drugs. CDR3 coding DNA: TGCGCCAGCAGCCCCCCGGCTAGCGGCCTCACAGATACGCAGTATTTT. The encoded protein is CASSPPASGLTDTQYF.